The 10 T cell receptor beta chains below were found in one sample sequenced in a study of cytomegalovirus exposure and HLA in healthy donors. The PCR had 60 Vbeta and 13 Jbeta primers. Libraries were prepared by immunoSEQ multiplex PCR; TCRdb keeps only in-frame clonotypes and omits some of them. The sample shows roughly 120,000 clones, around 80% of them seen only once. What was sequenced was PBMCs. These receptors came from a human donor in good health.

This clone was counted between two and nine times. The rearrangement uses TRBV2 and TRBJ1-5; no firm D call. Germline CDR1 and CDR2: SNHLY and FYNNEI. V was clipped by 8 bases and J by 5 bases, with 10 bases between them. This CDR3 contains 12 residues. DNA of the CDR3: TGTGCCAGCGGGCTCCGCTATCAGCCCCAGCATTTT. Protein sequence: CASGLRYQPQHF.

This rearrangement joins TRBV5-6 to TRBJ2-7; 11 bases are a match to TRBD2. V dropped 2 bases and J dropped 3; count of bases not matched to a gene: 1. The CDR3 is made up of 14 amino acids. Germline V gives CDR1 SGHDT, CDR2 YYEEEE. The chain's CDR3 is CASSFGTSGYEQYF. The CDR3 region has the DNA TGTGCCAGCAGCTTTGGGACTAGCGGCTACGAGCAGTACTTC.

The chain joins TRBV5-1 to TRBJ1-6; D remains unclear. V was clipped by 0 bases and J by 0 bases, with 7 bases between them. The germline gives CDR1 SGHRS, CDR2 YFSETQ. CDR3 length: 16 amino acids. CDR3 protein: CASSLESSSYNSPLHF. The CDR3 coding sequence is TGCGCCAGCAGCTTGGAATCGAGCTCCTATAATTCACCCCTCCACTTT.

The rearrangement joins TRBV5-5 to TRBJ2-3; tentatively, D is TRBD1 (6 bases). Germline CDR1 SGHKS, CDR2 YYEKEE (reference sequence). There are 14 residues in the CDR3. Trimming took off 1 base at V and 5 bases at J, with 11 bases between the two ends. CDR3 DNA sequence: TGTGCCAGCAGCTTGCGGCAGGGGATAGATACGCAGTATTTT. This gives the protein CASSLRQGIDTQYF.

The chain joins TRBV5-1 to TRBJ2-3, with 8 bases matching TRBD1. The CDR3 has 15 amino acids. V lost 0 bases to trimming and J lost 5 bases; unmatched junction nucleotides: 5. The germline V gene encodes CDR1 SGHRS and CDR2 YFSETQ. CDR3 nucleotides: TGCGCCAGCAGCTTGGAAGGACAGGGTGTAGATACGCAGTATTTT. This sequence encodes CASSLEGQGVDTQYF.

This rearrangement joins TRBV5-4 to TRBJ2-1, with a tentative D call TRBD2 (6 bases). Germline CDR1 SGHNT, CDR2 YYREEE (reference sequence). V was trimmed by 5 bases and J by 7 bases, leaving 10 bases between them. The CDR3 length is 12 residues. CDR3 DNA: TGTGCCAGCAGGGGCGGGGAAAATGAGCAGTTCTTC. It encodes CASRGGENEQFF. Based on the CDR3 plus reference TRBV5-4 and TRBJ2-1, the full variable domain is ETGVTQSPTHLIKTRGQQVTLRCSSQSGHNTVSWYQQALGQGPQFIFQYYREEENGRGNFPPRFSGLQFPNYSSELNVNALELDDSALYLCASRGGENEQFFGPGTRLTVL.

This chain uses TRBV7-6 with TRBJ2-3, with 10 bases aligning to TRBD2. Losses at the gene ends were 1 base for V and 2 bases for J; bases not matched to a gene: 6. The germline V gene has CDR1 SGHVS and CDR2 FNYEAQ. There are 17 residues in the CDR3. CDR3: CASSLVAGGLDTDTQYF. CDR3 nucleotide sequence: TGTGCCAGCAGCTTAGTAGCGGGGGGCCTAGACACAGATACGCAGTATTTT.

J is TRBJ1-4 and V is TRBV6-6; D uncertain. The CDR3 covers 15 residues. Trimming took 7 bases from V and 0 from J, leaving 12 bases between them. Germline V lookup: CDR1 MNHNY, CDR2 SVGAGI (reference sequence). The CDR3 DNA reads TGTGCCAGCATCCAGTCAACCGCAACTAATGAAAAACTGTTTTTT. Amino acids: CASIQSTATNEKLFF.

V and J are TRBV28 and TRBJ2-7; 9 nucleotides align to TRBD1. CDR1 and CDR2 (germline): MDHEN, SYDVKM. Trimming took 5 bases from V and 7 from J; bases not matched to a gene: 15. This CDR3 has 16 residues. CDR3: CASSRGSGTGMGEQYF. The CDR3 DNA reads TGTGCCAGCAGTCGCGGATCCGGGACAGGGATGGGGGAGCAGTACTTC.

This clone turned up a few times. This rearrangement joins TRBV19 to TRBJ1-1; 10 positions agree with TRBD1. Germline CDR1 and CDR2: LNHDA and SQIVND (reference sequence). V trimming: 7 bases; J trimming: 5 bases; junction bases outside the gene matches: 7. This CDR3 region has 14 residues. The CDR3 region is CASIPGQGKTEAFF. CDR3 bases: TGTGCCAGTATCCCGGGACAGGGGAAAACTGAAGCTTTCTTT.